The 21 T cell receptor beta chains below come from one sample, sequenced in a study of blood T cell repertoires in COVID-19. Measured with immunoSEQ multiplex PCR; TCRdb has only the in-frame clones, and not every one. Among 75,000 or so clones listed, approximately 91% were seen once. The sequenced sample consisted of peripheral blood. The source is a man between 65 and 85 years old with acute or convalescent COVID-19.

This clone was found a few times. The V and J genes are TRBV6-6 and TRBJ1-2, with D perhaps matching TRBD1 (5 bases). The germline V and J ends were trimmed by 4 bases and 4 bases, with 10 bases remaining between them. Germline CDR1 MNHNY, CDR2 SVGAGI (reference sequence). The CDR3 is 13 amino acids. CDR3 bases: TGTGCCAGCAGTTCACAGGTTACCTATGGCTACACCTTC. Translated, it gives CASSSQVTYGYTF.

This rearrangement joins TRBV18 to TRBJ2-7; a possible D gene is TRBD1 (6 bases). From germline, CDR1 is KGHSH and CDR2 LQKENI. CDR3 length: 16 amino acids. Between the trimmed V and J ends, which lost 2 bases and 0 bases, there was a span of 14 bases. The CDR3 sequence is CASSPNGAGASYEQYF. DNA for the CDR3: TGTGCCAGCTCACCAAATGGTGCAGGGGCCTCCTACGAGCAGTACTTC.

This rearrangement joins TRBV28 to TRBJ1-2, with 7 bases fitting TRBD1. Germline V gene lookup returns CDR1 MDHEN and CDR2 SYDVKM. Unmatched junction bases numbered 9, after V lost 4 bases and J lost 7 bases. The CDR3 is made up of 14 amino acids. CDR3 amino acids: CASSWFRQGLGYTF. DNA for the CDR3: TGTGCCAGCAGTTGGTTCCGACAGGGTCTTGGCTACACCTTC.

This chain joins TRBV7-9 and TRBJ1-2; 7 nucleotides align to TRBD1. With 5 bases clipped from V and 8 bases from J, the junction kept 8 bases outside the gene matches. Germline CDR1 is SEHNR and CDR2 is FQNEAQ (reference sequence). The CDR3 consists of 13 residues. The CDR3: CASSRSTGAGYTF. The CDR3 nucleotides are TGTGCCAGCAGCCGAAGTACAGGGGCAGGCTACACCTTC.

This clone was seen once. The chain joins TRBV11-3 to TRBJ2-1, with 12 positions matching TRBD2. The V gene end was trimmed by 3 bases and the J gene end by 6 bases; junction bases not matched to a gene: 6. CDR3 length: 16 amino acids. CDR1 and CDR2 from the germline V gene are SGHNT and YENEEA. The CDR3 protein is CASSFGSSGGGNEQFF. DNA of the CDR3: TGTGCCAGCAGCTTCGGCTCTAGCGGGGGGGGCAATGAGCAGTTCTTC. Based on the CDR3 plus reference TRBV11-3 and TRBJ2-1, the full variable domain is EAGVVQSPRYKIIEKKQPVAFWCNPISGHNTLYWYLQNLGQGPELLIRYENEEAVDDSQLPKDRFSAERLKGVDSTLKIQPAELGDSAVYLCASSFGSSGGGNEQFFGPGTRLTVL.

The rearrangement links TRBV6-5 to TRBJ1-5, with D maybe TRBD1 (5 bases). The V and J ends lost 5 bases and 6 bases respectively, with 14 bases between them. The CDR3 length is 14 residues. Germline CDR1 is MNHEY and CDR2 is SVGAGI. The DNA for the CDR3 is TGTGCCAGCAGTACCACAGGTTTCTTTCAGCCCCAGCATTTT. Translated: CASSTTGFFQPQHF.

J is TRBJ1-5 and V is TRBV19, with 7 bases that match TRBD1. Germline V lookup: CDR1 LNHDA, CDR2 SQIVND (reference sequence). V shed 4 bases and J 4 bases; nucleotides not matched to a gene: 1. The CDR3 contains 13 residues. The CDR3 sequence is CASSNRGNQPQHF. In DNA form, the CDR3 reads TGTGCCAGTAGTAACAGGGGAAATCAGCCCCAGCATTTT. Full variable domain (missing parts from reference TRBV19 and TRBJ1-5): DGGITQSPKYLFRKEGQNVTLSCEQNLNHDAMYWYRQDPGQGLRLIYYSQIVNDFQKGDIAEGYSVSREKKESFPLTVTSAQKNPTAFYLCASSNRGNQPQHFGDGTRLSIL.

V usage is TRBV28 and J usage is TRBJ1-4; 7 nucleotides align to TRBD1. CDR1 and CDR2 from the germline V gene are MDHEN and SYDVKM. The length of the CDR3 is 13 residues. V lost 7 bases to trimming and J lost 4 bases; unmatched junction nucleotides: 3. The CDR3 protein is CASTSGGNEKLFF. The DNA of the CDR3 is TGTGCCAGCACTTCAGGGGGTAATGAAAAACTGTTTTTT.

The chain is built from TRBV7-9 and TRBJ2-5; a possible D gene is TRBD1 (5 bases). The CDR3 runs 14 residues. Trimming removed 4 bases from V and 7 bases from J, with 16 bases in between. Germline V gene data show CDR1 as SEHNR and CDR2 as FQNEAQ (reference sequence). The CDR3 DNA is TGTGCCAGCAGCTCGATTCAGGGATGGGGGACCCAGTACTTC. Its translation is CASSSIQGWGTQYF.

J is TRBJ2-2 and V is TRBV3-1 (or the pseudogene TRBV3-2); D possibly corresponds to TRBD2 (6 bases). Germline loops: CDR1 LGHDT, CDR2 YNNKEL (reference sequence). V gave up 3 bases and J gave up 0 bases, with 11 bases separating them. The CDR3 is made up of 16 amino acids. The CDR3 nucleotides are TGTGCCAGCAGCCAGGGATCTAGCGCGAACACCGGGGAGCTGTTTTTT. It specifies CASSQGSSANTGELFF.

The chain joins TRBV2 to TRBJ2-3, with 10 bases lining up with TRBD1. The germline V gene encodes CDR1 SNHLY and CDR2 FYNNEI. The CDR3 is made up of 15 amino acids. V trimming: 5 bases; J trimming: 1 base; junction bases outside the gene matches: 3. The CDR3, as DNA: TGTGCCAGCAGTTTGACAGGGGGCGGCACAGATACGCAGTATTTT. Its translation is CASSLTGGGTDTQYF.

This sequence joins TRBV7-2 and TRBJ2-2; a weak D match, TRBD1 (5 bases). The CDR3 is made up of 15 amino acids. V dropped 3 bases and J dropped 3 bases, with 11 bases sitting between them. Germline values: CDR1 SGHTA, CDR2 FQGNSA. For the CDR3, the DNA is TGTGCCAGCAGCTTCCAGACAGTGTACACCGGGGAGCTGTTTTTT. Translated: CASSFQTVYTGELFF.

The V and J genes are TRBV4-3 and TRBJ2-7, with TRBD2 identical over 7 bases. The ends lost 1 base at V and 3 bases at J; junction bases unmatched: 0. The CDR3 length is 13 residues. Germline CDR1 LGHNA, CDR2 YSLEER. This CDR3 is CASSQGGSYEQYF. For the CDR3, the DNA is TGCGCCAGCAGCCAAGGCGGGAGCTACGAGCAGTACTTC.

This clone was seen a handful of times. V usage is TRBV7-9 and J usage is TRBJ1-6; unclear D gene. The CDR3 spans 16 residues. Deletions cut 4 bases from V and 2 bases from J, with 12 bases between. The germline gives CDR1 SEHNR, CDR2 FQNEAQ (reference sequence). CDR3 nucleotide sequence: TGTGCCAGCAGCTCGGATCGGGTACCCTATAATTCACCCCTCCACTTT. It is translated as CASSSDRVPYNSPLHF.

The chain carries TRBV12-3 or TRBV12-4 and TRBJ2-7; D is perhaps TRBD1 (6 bases). Trimming stripped 2 bases from V and 2 bases from J, with 7 bases between. The CDR3 is 13 amino acids. The CDR3 sequence is CASSLQGPYEQYF. In DNA form, the CDR3 reads TGTGCCAGCAGTTTACAGGGGCCCTACGAGCAGTACTTC.

This clone showed up just a few times. The chain recombines TRBV3-1 (or the pseudogene TRBV3-2) with TRBJ2-7; 11 bases match TRBD2. The junction had 3 bases not matched to a gene; V was cut back by 5 bases and J by 0 bases. This CDR3 contains 15 residues. Germline CDR1 LGHDT, CDR2 YNNKEL (reference sequence). The CDR3 spells CASSAGTSGSYEQYF. CDR3 sequence (DNA): TGTGCCAGCAGCGCAGGGACTAGCGGCTCCTACGAGCAGTACTTC.

The V and J genes are TRBV7-8 and TRBJ2-5, with D perhaps matching TRBD2 (6 bases). The V gene's germline CDR1 is SGHVS and CDR2 FQNEAQ. V lost 5 bases and J 5 bases, leaving 15 bases between the germline ends. CDR3 length: 14 amino acids. This CDR3 is CASSPWGESETQYF. The CDR3 DNA reads as TGTGCCAGCAGCCCGTGGGGGGAGTCGGAGACCCAGTACTTC.

V is TRBV4-3 and J is TRBJ2-1; possible D gene TRBD2, 6 bases. CDR1 and CDR2 (germline): LGHNA, YSLEER. The CDR3 length is 16 residues. Trimming cost V 0 bases and J 4 bases, with 13 bases left between them. The CDR3 protein is CASSQDGGAVYNEQFF. CDR3 nucleotides: TGCGCCAGCAGCCAAGACGGCGGGGCAGTTTACAATGAGCAGTTCTTC.

The chain joins TRBV28 to TRBJ2-1, with 13 nucleotides matching TRBD2. The V gene's germline CDR1 is MDHEN and CDR2 SYDVKM. CDR3 length: 16 residues. V shed 7 bases, J shed 3 bases, and the junction held 6 bases outside the gene matches. The chain's CDR3 is CASKLAGGVDYNEQFF. In DNA, the CDR3 is TGTGCCAGCAAACTAGCGGGAGGGGTGGACTACAATGAGCAGTTCTTC.

The chain uses TRBV27 and TRBJ1-1; D remains ambiguous. From germline, CDR1 is MNHEY and CDR2 SMNVEV (reference sequence). The CDR3 totals 14 residues. With 6 bases removed from V and 0 bases from J, the gap between germline ends came to 11 bases. CDR3 residues: CASRSRVMNTEAFF. In DNA, the CDR3 is TGTGCCAGCAGATCGCGGGTCATGAACACTGAAGCTTTCTTT.

The rearrangement links TRBV7-9 to TRBJ2-7; 8 bases agree with TRBD2. CDR1 and CDR2 (germline): SEHNR, FQNEAQ (reference sequence). This CDR3 contains 15 residues. Germline trimming cut 5 bases from V and 2 bases from J; bases unmatched to any gene: 8. The CDR3 nucleotides are TGTGCCAGCAGCCCGTTAGCGGGGCGAGCCTACGAGCAGTACTTC. This encodes CASSPLAGRAYEQYF. The complete variable domain, with remaining parts taken from reference TRBV7-9 and TRBJ2-7, reads DTGVSQNPRHKITKRGQNVTFRCDPISEHNRLYWYRQTLGQGPEFLTYFQNEAQLEKSRLLSDRFSAERPKGSFSTLEIQRTEQGDSAMYLCASSPLAGRAYEQYFGPGTRLTVT.